Sequencing of this T cell receptor (beta chain) was carried out in a study of cytomegalovirus exposure and HLA in healthy donors. Study results and caveats: In a later analysis, donors in an Asian-associated ancestry cluster reportedly had fewer N-insertions in productive TCRs than the cohort mean. For presence/absence analyses, sequencing depth was assumed to be roughly uniform across donors.

Use of 60 Vbeta and 13 Jbeta primers characterized the PCR. Measured with immunoSEQ multiplex PCR; TCRdb has only the in-frame clones, and not every one. The repertoire holds about 140,000 clones, with around 80% as singletons. A word on this clone: Its target is not known.

The sequenced sample was PBMCs. The TCR was taken from a man in his forties in good health and CMV-seropositive.

CDR3 amino acids: CASSSGRTSGSCEQYF. The CDR3 DNA sequence: TGCGCCAGCAGCTCGGGAAGGACTAGCGGGAGTTGCGAGCAGTACTTC. The chain carries TRBV5-1 and TRBJ2-7; the match to TRBD2 covers 13 bases. V gave up 3 bases and J gave up 6 bases; unmatched junction bases: 9. The CDR3 loop spans 16 amino acids. Germline loops: CDR1 SGHRS, CDR2 YFSETQ.